Presented here are 20 T cell receptor beta chains from one specimen sequenced in a study of blood T cell repertoires in COVID-19. Produced via immunoSEQ multiplex PCR; TCRdb's table is partial and in-frame only. The table includes some 70,000 clones, approximately 75% detected once. The sequenced material came from peripheral blood. All receptors derive from a woman in her sixties with acute or convalescent COVID-19.

The rearrangement links TRBV11-2 to TRBJ2-1; no clear D. Germline CDR1 and CDR2: SGHAT and FQNNGV. CDR3 length: 13 residues. V lost 1 base and J lost 7, with 8 bases in between. The CDR3 spells CASSLVVRNEQFF. The CDR3 nucleotides are TGTGCCAGCAGCTTAGTGGTCCGGAATGAGCAGTTCTTC.

The chain employs TRBV27 and TRBJ1-5; 8 bases are a match to TRBD1. Germline values: CDR1 MNHEY, CDR2 SMNVEV (reference sequence). The length of the CDR3 is 14 residues. J gave up 6 bases and V 3 bases, and 4 bases lay outside the gene matches. This CDR3 reads CASSFQGAAQPQHF. The CDR3 DNA reads TGTGCCAGCAGTTTCCAGGGGGCAGCTCAGCCCCAGCATTTT.

The chain carries TRBV5-1 and TRBJ1-2; perhaps TRBD1 as D (5 bases). Trimming cost V 0 bases and J 6 bases, with 9 bases left between them. The CDR3 sequence is 13 residues long. Germline values: CDR1 SGHRS, CDR2 YFSETQ. CDR3 DNA: TGCGCCAGCAGCTTGGGCAGGGAGGATGGCTACACCTTC. Protein product: CASSLGREDGYTF.

This clone has only a few counts. The chain recombines TRBV2 with TRBJ2-7; 9 bases line up with TRBD1. There are 13 residues in the CDR3. J lost 4 bases, V lost 6 bases, and 4 bases had no gene match. CDR1 is SNHLY, CDR2 FYNNEI, per germline. CDR3 sequence: CASRPGQGYEQYF. The CDR3 coding sequence is TGTGCCAGCAGGCCGGGACAGGGATACGAGCAGTACTTC.

The chain links TRBV2 to TRBJ1-5, with 9 nucleotides matching TRBD1. The germline V gene encodes CDR1 SNHLY and CDR2 FYNNEI. V dropped 5 bases and J dropped 4; count of bases not matched to a gene: 6. This CDR3 comprises 15 residues. The chain's CDR3 is CASSTGGALNQPQHF. The CDR3 bases are TGTGCCAGCAGTACAGGGGGCGCCCTTAATCAGCCCCAGCATTTT.

The rearrangement joins TRBV29-1 to TRBJ1-1; 9 bases are shared with TRBD1. Trimming cost V 0 bases and J 4 bases; bases outside gene matches: 3. This CDR3 contains 14 residues. Germline V CDR1 and CDR2: SQVTM, ANQGSEA. The CDR3 DNA is TGCAGCGTTGAAGAGGGACAGGGAAGCACTGAAGCTTTCTTT. Amino acids: CSVEEGQGSTEAFF. Full variable domain (remainder filled in from reference TRBV29-1 and TRBJ1-1): SAVISQKPSRDICQRGTSLTIQCQVDSQVTMMFWYRQQPGQSLTLIATANQGSEATYESGFVIDKFPISRPNLTFSTLTVSNMSPEDSSIYLCSVEEGQGSTEAFFGQGTRLTVV.

This chain joins TRBV19 and TRBJ2-1; D possibly corresponds to TRBD2 (6 bases). CDR1 is LNHDA and CDR2 is SQIVND in the germline V gene (reference sequence). The CDR3 is 16 amino acids. Trimming took off 3 bases at V and 7 bases at J, with 19 bases between the two ends. The CDR3 DNA sequence: TGTGCCAGTAGTATCGGGGGAAGGGGCGCAGGTAATGAGCAGTTCTTC. Its protein product is CASSIGGRGAGNEQFF.

V and J are TRBV7-2 and TRBJ2-1, with 7 bases lining up with TRBD1. V shed 6 bases, J shed 4 bases, and the junction held 6 bases outside the gene matches. CDR3 size: 14 residues. The germline CDR1 and CDR2 sequences are SGHTA and FQGNSA. Here the CDR3 DNA reads TGTGCCAGCAGACGAGAGGGGGCGTACAATGAGCAGTTCTTC. Translating it yields CASRREGAYNEQFF.

The chain has TRBV3-1 (or the pseudogene TRBV3-2) and TRBJ2-5, with D possibly TRBD2 on 6 matching bases. The V and J ends lost 3 bases and 5 bases respectively, with 16 bases between them. The CDR3 contains 15 residues. The V gene's germline CDR1 is LGHDT and CDR2 YNNKEL (reference sequence). The CDR3 DNA reads as TGTGCCAGCAGCCAGGTGGTCAGACGGGAGGAGACCCAGTACTTC. Protein: CASSQVVRREETQYF.

This clone was detected only a few times. The rearrangement links TRBV12-5 to TRBJ1-5, with D perhaps TRBD1 (5 bases). Germline V gene data show CDR1 as LGHNT and CDR2 as FRNRAP. V dropped 3 bases and J dropped 1 base, with 10 bases sitting between them. The CDR3 spans 15 residues. The CDR3 protein is CASGFGGASNQPQHF. The CDR3 DNA follows: TGTGCTAGTGGTTTTGGAGGGGCGAGCAATCAGCCCCAGCATTTT.

This chain links TRBV7-2 with TRBJ2-1, with TRBD2 as a possible D gene (6 bases). CDR3 size: 15 residues. Trimming cost V 5 bases and J 5 bases, with 16 bases left between them. Germline lookup yields CDR1 SGHTA and CDR2 FQGNSA. The CDR3 here is CASSNSAGTDNEQFF. The CDR3 DNA is TGTGCCAGCAGCAACTCGGCGGGAACAGACAATGAGCAGTTCTTC. Variable domain in full (rest from reference TRBV7-2 and TRBJ2-1): GAGVSQSPSNKVTEKGKDVELRCDPISGHTALYWYRQSLGQGLEFLIYFQGNSAPDKSGLPSDRFSAERTGGSVSTLTIQRTQQEDSAVYLCASSNSAGTDNEQFFGPGTRLTVL.

V gene TRBV6-5 combines with J gene TRBJ2-2; 7 bases are a match to TRBD1. V lost 6 bases, J lost 2 bases, and 6 bases stayed unmatched. The CDR3 spans 15 residues. Germline CDR1 reads MNHEY; CDR2 reads SVGAGI. The CDR3 DNA follows: TGTGCCAGCAGCGTCACAGGGGACAACACCGGGGAGCTGTTTTTT. It is translated as CASSVTGDNTGELFF.

CDR3 nucleotide sequence: TGTGCCAGCAGCTGGGGCGTCCGAGAAGCTTTCTTT. The encoded protein is CASSWGVREAFF. V usage is TRBV7-9 and J usage is TRBJ1-1; D may be TRBD1 (5 bases). The germline gives CDR1 SEHNR, CDR2 FQNEAQ (reference sequence). CDR3 length equals 12 residues. Trimming took 4 bases from V and 8 from J, leaving 11 bases between them.

The J gene is TRBJ2-5, the V gene TRBV2; 10 bases fit TRBD2. V dropped 9 bases and J dropped 5; count of bases not matched to a gene: 6. The CDR3 sequence is 13 residues long. CDR1 and CDR2 from the germline V gene are SNHLY and FYNNEI. The CDR3 region is CASATSGRETQYF. CDR3 bases: TGTGCCAGTGCGACTAGCGGGCGGGAGACCCAGTACTTC.

The chain carries TRBV19 and TRBJ1-5, with D uncertain. Trimming shortened V by 1 base and J by 1 base, and 8 bases separated the two germline ends. CDR3 length: 15 residues. Per germline, CDR1 LNHDA and CDR2 SQIVND (reference sequence). The CDR3 here is CASSIGVTSNQPQHF. The CDR3 DNA sequence: TGTGCCAGTAGTATAGGAGTCACCAGCAATCAGCCCCAGCATTTT.

This clone has more than one count but fewer than ten. The rearrangement joins TRBV7-9 to TRBJ1-1; D is perhaps TRBD1 (6 bases). This CDR3 region has 15 residues. Germline CDR1 and CDR2: SEHNR and FQNEAQ (reference sequence). V lost 7 bases to trimming and J lost 5 bases, with 20 bases between them. CDR3 sequence: CASTSFPGAGTEAFF. CDR3 sequence (DNA): TGTGCCAGCACCTCTTTTCCAGGGGCAGGGACTGAAGCTTTCTTT.

In its sample, this clone was seen once. The V call is TRBV7-9, the J call TRBJ2-2; D might be TRBD1 (6 bases). V lost 5 bases and J lost 7, with 17 bases in between. The CDR3 has 15 residues. In germline, CDR1 is SEHNR, CDR2 FQNEAQ (reference sequence). CDR3 in DNA: TGTGCCAGCAGCCGCCTACAGGGCCCCGGCGGGGAGCTGTTTTTT. Its protein product is CASSRLQGPGGELFF.

The chain carries TRBV19 and TRBJ2-7; TRBD2 agrees at 8 bases. Germline-derived CDR1 and CDR2 are LNHDA and SQIVND (reference sequence). The ends lost 5 bases at V and 0 bases at J; junction bases unmatched: 6. The CDR3 extends over 15 amino acids. In DNA form, the CDR3 reads TGTGCCAGTAGTCCAGCGGGGGCCCCCTCCTACGAGCAGTACTTC. Its protein is CASSPAGAPSYEQYF.

This clone was detected a few times. The chain recombines TRBV9 with TRBJ2-7; 8 nucleotides line up with TRBD2. Germline CDR1 is SGDLS and CDR2 is YYNGEE. The V gene end was trimmed by 2 bases and the J gene end by 3 bases; junction bases not matched to a gene: 4. This CDR3 contains 14 residues. This CDR3 is CASSVSGEGYEQYF. The CDR3 nucleotides read TGTGCCAGCAGCGTTAGCGGGGAGGGCTACGAGCAGTACTTC.

The chain is built from TRBV3-1 (or the pseudogene TRBV3-2) and TRBJ2-1, with 7 nucleotides matching TRBD2. V was clipped by 6 bases and J by 2 bases; unmatched bases: 4. The CDR3 consists of 14 residues. Per the germline V gene, CDR1 is LGHDT and CDR2 is YNNKEL (reference sequence). Written as DNA, the CDR3 is TGTGCCAGCAGTCTGGGGGGGACCTACAATGAGCAGTTCTTC. It yields the protein CASSLGGTYNEQFF.